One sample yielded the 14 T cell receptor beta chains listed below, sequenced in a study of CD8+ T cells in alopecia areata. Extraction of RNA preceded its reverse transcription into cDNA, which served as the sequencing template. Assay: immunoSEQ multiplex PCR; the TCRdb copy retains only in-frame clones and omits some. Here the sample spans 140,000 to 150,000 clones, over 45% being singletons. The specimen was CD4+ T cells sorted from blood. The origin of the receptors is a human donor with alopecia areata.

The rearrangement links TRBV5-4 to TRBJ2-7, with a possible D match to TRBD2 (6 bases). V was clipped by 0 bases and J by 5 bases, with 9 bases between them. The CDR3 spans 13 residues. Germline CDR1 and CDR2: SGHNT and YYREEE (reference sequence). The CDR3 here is CASSLGGEDEQYF. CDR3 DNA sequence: TGTGCCAGCAGCTTGGGCGGGGAGGACGAGCAGTACTTC.

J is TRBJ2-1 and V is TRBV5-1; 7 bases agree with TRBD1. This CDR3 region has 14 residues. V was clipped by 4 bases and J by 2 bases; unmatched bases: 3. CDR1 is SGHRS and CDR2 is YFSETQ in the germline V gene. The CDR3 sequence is CASSIQGTYNEQFF. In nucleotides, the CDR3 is TGCGCCAGCAGCATACAGGGGACCTACAATGAGCAGTTCTTC.

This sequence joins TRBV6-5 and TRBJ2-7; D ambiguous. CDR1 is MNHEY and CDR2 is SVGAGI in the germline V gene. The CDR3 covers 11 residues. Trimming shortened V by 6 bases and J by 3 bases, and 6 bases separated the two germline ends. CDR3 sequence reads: CASRSYYEQYF. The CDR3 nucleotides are TGTGCCAGCAGGTCTTACTACGAGCAGTACTTC.

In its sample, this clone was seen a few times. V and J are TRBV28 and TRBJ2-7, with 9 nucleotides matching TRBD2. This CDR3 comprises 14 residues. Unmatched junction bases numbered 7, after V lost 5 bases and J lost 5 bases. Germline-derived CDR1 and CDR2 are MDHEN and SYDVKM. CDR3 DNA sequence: TGTGCCAGCAGTCCCCAGCGGGAGGTACACGAGCAGTACTTC. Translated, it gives CASSPQREVHEQYF. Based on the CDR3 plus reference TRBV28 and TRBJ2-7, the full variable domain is DVKVTQSSRYLVKRTGEKVFLECVQDMDHENMFWYRQDPGLGLRLIYFSYDVKMKEKGDIPEGYSVSREKKERFSLILESASTNQTSMYLCASSPQREVHEQYFGPGTRLTVT.

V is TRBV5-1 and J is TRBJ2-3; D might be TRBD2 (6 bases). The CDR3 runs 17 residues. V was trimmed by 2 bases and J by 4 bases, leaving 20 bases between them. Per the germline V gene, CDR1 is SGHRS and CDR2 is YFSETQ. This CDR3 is CASSFSGSAPRPDTQYF. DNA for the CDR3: TGCGCCAGCAGCTTTAGCGGCTCCGCCCCCCGCCCAGATACGCAGTATTTT.

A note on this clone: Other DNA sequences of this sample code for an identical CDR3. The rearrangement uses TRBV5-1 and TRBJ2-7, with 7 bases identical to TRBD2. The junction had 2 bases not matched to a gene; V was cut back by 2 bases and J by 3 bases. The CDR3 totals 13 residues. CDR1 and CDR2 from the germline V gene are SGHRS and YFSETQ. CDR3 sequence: CASSLTGGYEQYF. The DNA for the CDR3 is TGCGCCAGCAGCTTAACGGGGGGCTACGAGCAGTACTTC.

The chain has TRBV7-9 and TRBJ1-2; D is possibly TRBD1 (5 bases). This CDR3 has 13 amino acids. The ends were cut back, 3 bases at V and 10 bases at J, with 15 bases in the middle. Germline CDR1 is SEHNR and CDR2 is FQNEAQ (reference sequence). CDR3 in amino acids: CASSFRGIRDYTF. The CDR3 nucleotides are TGTGCCAGCAGCTTTAGGGGTATTAGGGACTACACCTTC.

The CDR3 nucleotides are TGTGCCAGCAGTTACAGGGCAGAGCAGTACTTC. Its protein product is CASSYRAEQYF. The V gene is TRBV6-5, the J gene TRBJ2-7; no reliable D call. V was cut by 2 bases and J by 7 bases, with 6 bases left in between. CDR3 length: 11 amino acids. The germline V gene has CDR1 MNHEY and CDR2 SVGAGI.

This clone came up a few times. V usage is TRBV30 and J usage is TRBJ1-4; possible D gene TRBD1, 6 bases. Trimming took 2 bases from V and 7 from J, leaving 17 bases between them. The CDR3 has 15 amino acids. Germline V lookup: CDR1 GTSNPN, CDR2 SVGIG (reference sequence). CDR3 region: CAWSNPGTHGEKLFF. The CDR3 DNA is TGTGCCTGGAGTAACCCCGGGACACACGGTGAAAAACTGTTTTTT.

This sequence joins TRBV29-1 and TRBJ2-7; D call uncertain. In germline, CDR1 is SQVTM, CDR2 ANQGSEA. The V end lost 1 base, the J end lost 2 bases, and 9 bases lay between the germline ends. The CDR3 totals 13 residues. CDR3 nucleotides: TGCAGCGTTGAAGTTACGGGTACCTACGAGCAGTACTTC. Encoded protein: CSVEVTGTYEQYF.

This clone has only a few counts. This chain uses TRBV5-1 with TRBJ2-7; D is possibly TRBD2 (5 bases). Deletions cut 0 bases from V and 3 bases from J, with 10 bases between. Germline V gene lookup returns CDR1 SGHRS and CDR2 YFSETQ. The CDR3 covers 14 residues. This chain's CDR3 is CASSLDQRIYEQYF. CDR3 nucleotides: TGCGCCAGCAGCTTGGATCAGCGGATCTACGAGCAGTACTTC.

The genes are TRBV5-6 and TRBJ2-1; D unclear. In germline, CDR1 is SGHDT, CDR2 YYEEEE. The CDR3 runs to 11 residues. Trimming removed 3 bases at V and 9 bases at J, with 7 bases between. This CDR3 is CASSSGFEQFF. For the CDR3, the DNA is TGTGCCAGCAGCTCAGGCTTTGAGCAGTTCTTC.

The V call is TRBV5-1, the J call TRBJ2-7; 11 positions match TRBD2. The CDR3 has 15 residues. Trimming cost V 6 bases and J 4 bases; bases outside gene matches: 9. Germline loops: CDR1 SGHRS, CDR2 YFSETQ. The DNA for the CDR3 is TGCGCCAGCAAGGAACTAGCGGGAGCTTGGTACGAGCAGTACTTC. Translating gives CASKELAGAWYEQYF.

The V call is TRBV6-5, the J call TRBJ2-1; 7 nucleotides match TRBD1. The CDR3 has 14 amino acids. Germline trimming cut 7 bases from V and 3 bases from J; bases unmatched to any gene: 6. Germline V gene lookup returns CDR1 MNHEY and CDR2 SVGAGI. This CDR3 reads CASIRAGGYNEQFF. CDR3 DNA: TGTGCCAGCATTAGGGCAGGGGGCTACAATGAGCAGTTCTTC.